This TCR beta chain was captured in a study of blood T cell repertoires in COVID-19. Background on the study: Italy, Spain and the United States were the sources of the convalescent and acute COVID-19 samples.

Sequencing was performed with immunoSEQ multiplex PCR; in TCRdb, only in-frame clones are kept and a portion is missing. The table includes around 140,000 clones, roughly 87% detected once. The V and J ends lost 5 bases and 2 bases, in that order; junction bases with no gene match: 6. The CDR3 covers 15 residues. Germline CDR1 SEHNR, CDR2 FQNEAQ (reference sequence). This TCR came from a woman aged 40 to 55 who had been exposed to COVID-19. Sequenced: PBMCs or T cells enriched from blood (not recorded which). The chain combines TRBV7-9 with TRBJ2-3, with 8 bases fitting TRBD1. CDR3 residues: CASSVGTGATDTQYF. For the CDR3, the DNA is TGTGCCAGCAGCGTCGGGACAGGAGCCACAGATACGCAGTATTTT.